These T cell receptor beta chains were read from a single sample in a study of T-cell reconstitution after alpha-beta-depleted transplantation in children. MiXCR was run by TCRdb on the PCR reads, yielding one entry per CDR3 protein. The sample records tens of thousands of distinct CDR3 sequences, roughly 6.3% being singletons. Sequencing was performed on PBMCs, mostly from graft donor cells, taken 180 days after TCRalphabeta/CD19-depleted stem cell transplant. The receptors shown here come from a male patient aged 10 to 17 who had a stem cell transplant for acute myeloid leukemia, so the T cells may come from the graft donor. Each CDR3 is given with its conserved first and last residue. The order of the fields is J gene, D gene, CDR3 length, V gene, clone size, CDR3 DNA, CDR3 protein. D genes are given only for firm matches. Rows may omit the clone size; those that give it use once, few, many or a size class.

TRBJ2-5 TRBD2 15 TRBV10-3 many TGTGCCATCAGCGTGTGGGGGGGTATCCAAGAGACCCAGTACTTC CAISVWGGIQETQYF
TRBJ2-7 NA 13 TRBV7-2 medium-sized TGTGCCAGCAGCTCTAGTATGTCCTACGAGCAGTACTTC CASSSSMSYEQYF
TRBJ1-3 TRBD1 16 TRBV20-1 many TGCAGTGCCTCATTTTCTACAGGGGGCATTGGAAACACCATATATTTT CSASFSTGGIGNTIYF
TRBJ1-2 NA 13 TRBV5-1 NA TGCGCCAGCAGCTTGGACGGTCCGGGTGGCTACACCTTC CASSLDGPGGYTF
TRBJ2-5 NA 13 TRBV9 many TGTGCCAGCAGCTCAGGGGCCCGGGAGACCCAGTACTTC CASSSGARETQYF
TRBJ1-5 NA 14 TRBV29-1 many TGCAGCGTTGCAAAGGGTACAGGGAATCAGCCCCAGCATTTT CSVAKGTGNQPQHF
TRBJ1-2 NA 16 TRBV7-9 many TGTGCCAGCAGCCCTTCGGTAGGGCCCGTGGGGGAAGGCTACACCTTC CASSPSVGPVGEGYTF
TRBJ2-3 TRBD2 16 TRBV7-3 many TGTGCCAGCAGCTTCCTGGCGGGAGGGGGTGGAGATACGCAGTATTTT CASSFLAGGGGDTQYF
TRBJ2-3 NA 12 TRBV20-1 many TGCAGTTTCGGGACTCACACAGATACGCAGTATTTT CSFGTHTDTQYF
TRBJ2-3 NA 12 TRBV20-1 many TGCAGTGCCCCGGGGCACACAGATACGCAGTATTTT CSAPGHTDTQYF
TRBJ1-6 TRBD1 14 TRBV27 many TGTGCCAGCAGTTTGTTACAGGGGTATTCACCCCTCCACTTT CASSLLQGYSPLHF
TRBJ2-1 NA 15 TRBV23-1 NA TGTGCCAGCAGGGGGGGGAGGGCCGTATACAATGAGCAGTTCTTC CASRGGRAVYNEQFF
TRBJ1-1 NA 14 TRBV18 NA TGTGCCAGCTCACCCCAGGGCTTGAACACTGAAGCTTTCTTT CASSPQGLNTEAFF
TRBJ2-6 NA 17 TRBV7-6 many TGTGCCAGCAGCTTACGTGCAGTGTTAGGTGGGGCCAACGTCCTGACTTTC CASSLRAVLGGANVLTF
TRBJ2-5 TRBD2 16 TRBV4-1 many TGCGCCAGCAGCCCAGGGCACTCCGGGGGGGAAGAGACCCAGTACTTC CASSPGHSGGEETQYF
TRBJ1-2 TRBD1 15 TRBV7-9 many TGTGCCAGCACCCGCCGGGACAGAGCTAACTATGGCTACACCTTC CASTRRDRANYGYTF
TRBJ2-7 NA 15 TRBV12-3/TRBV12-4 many TGTGCCAGCAGTGAACAACTCGGGGGTAGCTACGAGCAGTACTTC CASSEQLGGSYEQYF
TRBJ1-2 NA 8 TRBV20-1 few TGCAGCGGCTATGGCTACACCTTC CSGYGYTF
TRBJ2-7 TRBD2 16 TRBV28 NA TGTGCCAGCAGTTTGCCCGTACAGGCGGGGGCCTACGAGCAGTACTTC CASSLPVQAGAYEQYF
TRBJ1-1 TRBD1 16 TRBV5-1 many TGCGCCAGCAGCTTGAAGACAGGGGCTTTGAACACTGAAGCTTTCTTT CASSLKTGALNTEAFF
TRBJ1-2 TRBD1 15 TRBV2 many TGTGCCAGCAGTGAGGCAGGGGGCATGAATCGTGGCTACACCTTC CASSEAGGMNRGYTF
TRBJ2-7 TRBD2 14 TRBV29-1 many TGCAGCGTTCACACTAGCGGGAGGGCCGACGAGCAGTACTTC CSVHTSGRADEQYF
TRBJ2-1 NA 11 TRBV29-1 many TGCAGCGTGACTAACGGGAATGAGCAGTTCTTC CSVTNGNEQFF
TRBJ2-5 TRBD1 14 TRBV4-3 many TGCGCCAGCAGCCAAGGACAGGGAACAGAGACCCAGTACTTC CASSQGQGTETQYF
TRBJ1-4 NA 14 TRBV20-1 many TGCAGTGCTAGAGTGGACGGAACTAATGAAAAACTGTTTTTT CSARVDGTNEKLFF
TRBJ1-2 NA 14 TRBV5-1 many TGCGCCAGCAGCTTCGGCAGGGCAGACTATGGCTACACCTTC CASSFGRADYGYTF
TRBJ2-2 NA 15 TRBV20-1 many TGCAGTGCTAGAGATCCAAGCGGAAGGACCGGGGAGCTGTTTTTT CSARDPSGRTGELFF
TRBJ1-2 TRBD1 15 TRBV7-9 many TGTGCCAGTGTACGCTCGGGACAGTCTAACTATGGCTACACCTTC CASVRSGQSNYGYTF
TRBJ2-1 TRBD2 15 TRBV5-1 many TGCGCCAGCAGCTTGGTAGCGGGAGGAAACAATGAGCAGTTCTTC CASSLVAGGNNEQFF
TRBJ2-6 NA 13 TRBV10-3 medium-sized TGTGCCATCACAGGGGATGGGGCCAACGTCCTGACTTTC CAITGDGANVLTF
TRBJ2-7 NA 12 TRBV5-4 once TGTGCCAGCAGCCATCAGTCCTACGAGCAGTGCTTC CASSHQSYEQCF
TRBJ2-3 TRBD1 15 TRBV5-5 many TGTGCCAGCAGCTATGGGACAGCTAGCACAGATACGCAGTATTTT CASSYGTASTDTQYF
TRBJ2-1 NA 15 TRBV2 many TGTGCCAGCAGTGAGCGGGTGACTAGGAACAATGAGCAGTTCTTC CASSERVTRNNEQFF
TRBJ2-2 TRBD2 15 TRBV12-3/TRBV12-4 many TGTGCCAGCAGCCAAGCGGGATCGAACACCGGGGAGCTGTTTTTT CASSQAGSNTGELFF
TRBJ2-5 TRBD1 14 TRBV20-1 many TGCAGTGCTAGACCGACAGGGGGGATTGAGACCCAGTACTTC CSARPTGGIETQYF